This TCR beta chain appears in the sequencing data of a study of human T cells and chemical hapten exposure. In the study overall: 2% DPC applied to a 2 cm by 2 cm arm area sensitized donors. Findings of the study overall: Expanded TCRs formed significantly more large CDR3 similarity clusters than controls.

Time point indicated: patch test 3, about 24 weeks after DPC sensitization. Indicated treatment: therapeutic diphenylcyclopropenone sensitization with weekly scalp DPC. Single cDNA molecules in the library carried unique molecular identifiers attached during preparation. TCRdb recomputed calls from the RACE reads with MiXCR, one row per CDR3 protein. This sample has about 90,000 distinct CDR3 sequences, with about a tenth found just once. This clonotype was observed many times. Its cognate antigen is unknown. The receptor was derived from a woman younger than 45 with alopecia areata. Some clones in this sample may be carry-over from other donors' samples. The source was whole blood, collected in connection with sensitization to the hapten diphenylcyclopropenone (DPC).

The CDR3: CASSTPLHRPRTDTQYF. The CDR3 DNA follows: TGTGCCAGCAGCACTCCACTCCACCGCCCTCGCACAGATACGCAGTATTTT. The chain links TRBV2 to TRBJ2-3; no reliable D call. The CDR3 has 17 amino acids. Trimming pared 6 bases from V and 1 base from J, leaving 20 bases between. The germline gives CDR1 SNHLY, CDR2 FYNNEI.